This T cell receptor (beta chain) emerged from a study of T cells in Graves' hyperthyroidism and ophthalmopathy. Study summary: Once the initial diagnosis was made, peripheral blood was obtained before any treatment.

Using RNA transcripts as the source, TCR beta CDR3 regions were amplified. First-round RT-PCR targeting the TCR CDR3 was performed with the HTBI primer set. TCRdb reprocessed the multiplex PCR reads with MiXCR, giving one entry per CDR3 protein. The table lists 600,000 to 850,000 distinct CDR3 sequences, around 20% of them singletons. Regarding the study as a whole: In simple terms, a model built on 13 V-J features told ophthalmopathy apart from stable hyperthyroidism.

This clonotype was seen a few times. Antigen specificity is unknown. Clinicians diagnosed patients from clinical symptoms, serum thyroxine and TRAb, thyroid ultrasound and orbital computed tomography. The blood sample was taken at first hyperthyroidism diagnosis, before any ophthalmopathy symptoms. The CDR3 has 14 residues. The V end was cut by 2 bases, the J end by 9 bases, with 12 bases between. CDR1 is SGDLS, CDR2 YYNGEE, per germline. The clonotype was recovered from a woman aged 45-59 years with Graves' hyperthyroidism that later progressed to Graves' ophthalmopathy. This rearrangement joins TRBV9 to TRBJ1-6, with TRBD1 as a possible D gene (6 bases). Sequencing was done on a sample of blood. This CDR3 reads CASSVGRGGSPLHF. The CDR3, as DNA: TGTGCCAGCAGCGTTGGCAGGGGTGGTTCACCCCTCCACTTT.